This T cell receptor (beta chain) was retrieved from a study of OX40 agonist ivuxolimab in advanced cancers. In the study overall: Patients' therapy was ivuxolimab, an antibody that acts as an agonist of OX40 (CD134). Prior anti-PD-1, anti-PD-L1 or anti-CTLA-4 therapy did not bar entry, and about 40% had some.

Data came from immunoSEQ multiplex PCR; TCRdb stores just in-frame clones and leaves some out. The repertoire holds about 70,000 clones, with roughly nine tenths as singletons. With respect to this clone: Its antigen is unidentified.

The V end lost 5 bases, the J end lost 8 bases, and 18 bases lay between the germline ends. The CDR3 spans 14 residues. Per the germline V gene, CDR1 is SGHTA and CDR2 is FQGNSA. Study-level findings and limits: CD8+ T cells (on average) carried more expanded clones than CD4+ T cells.

No patient had autoimmune disease or received systemic immunosuppression. The genes are TRBV7-2 and TRBJ1-1; D is unclear. The material sequenced was CD4+ or CD8+ T cells sorted from blood, taken in a trial of the OX40 agonist ivuxolimab. This sequence originates from an adult with an advanced solid tumor such as melanoma, head and neck, liver or kidney cancer. CDR3 DNA sequence: TGTGCCAGCAGCAACGGAGCGCAGACCATAGAAGCTTTCTTT. It specifies CASSNGAQTIEAFF.